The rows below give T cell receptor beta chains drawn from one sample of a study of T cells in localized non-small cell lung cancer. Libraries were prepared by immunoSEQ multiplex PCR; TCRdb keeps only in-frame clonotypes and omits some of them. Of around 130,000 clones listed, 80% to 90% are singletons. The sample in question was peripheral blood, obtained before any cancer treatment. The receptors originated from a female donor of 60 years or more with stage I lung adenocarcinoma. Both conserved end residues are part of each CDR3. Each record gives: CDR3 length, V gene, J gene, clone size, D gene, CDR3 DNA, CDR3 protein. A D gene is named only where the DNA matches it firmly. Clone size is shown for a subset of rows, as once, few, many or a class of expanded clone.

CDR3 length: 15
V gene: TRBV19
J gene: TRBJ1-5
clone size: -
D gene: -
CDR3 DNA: TGTGCCAGTAGTATCGAAGGCCTTAGCAATCAGCCCCAGCATTTT
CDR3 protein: CASSIEGLSNQPQHF

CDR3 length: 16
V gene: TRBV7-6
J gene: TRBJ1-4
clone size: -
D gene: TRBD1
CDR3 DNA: TGTGCCAGCAGCTTAGAGTTTGGGACAGGGAGTGAAAAACTGTTTTTT
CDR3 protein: CASSLEFGTGSEKLFF

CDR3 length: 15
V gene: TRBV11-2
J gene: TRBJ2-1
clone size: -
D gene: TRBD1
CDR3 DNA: TGTGCCAGCAGCTTTGTCAGGGGGCGGTACAATGAGCAGTTCTTC
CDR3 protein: CASSFVRGRYNEQFF

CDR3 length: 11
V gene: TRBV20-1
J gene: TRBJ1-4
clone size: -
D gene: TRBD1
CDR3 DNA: TGCAGAGGGGGCAACGGTGAAAAACTGTTTTTT
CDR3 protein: CRGGNGEKLFF

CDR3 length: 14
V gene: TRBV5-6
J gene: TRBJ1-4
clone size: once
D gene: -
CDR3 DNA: TGTGCCAGCAGCGTCGGGGCGGGAGGTGAAAAACTGTTTTTT
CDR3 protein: CASSVGAGGEKLFF

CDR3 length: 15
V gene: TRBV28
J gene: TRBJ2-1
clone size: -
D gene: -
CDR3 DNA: TGTGCCAGCGATAGGGAAATAAGCTCCTACAATGAGCAGTTCTTC
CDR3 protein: CASDREISSYNEQFF

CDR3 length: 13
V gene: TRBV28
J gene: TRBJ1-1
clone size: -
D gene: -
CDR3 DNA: TGTGCCAGCAGAGGGCGGATGAACACTGAAGCTTTCTTT
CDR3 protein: CASRGRMNTEAFF

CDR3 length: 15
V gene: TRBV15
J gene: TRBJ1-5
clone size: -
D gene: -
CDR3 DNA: TGTGCCACCAGCAGAGGAGCGCAGGGAGATCAGCCCCAGCATTTT
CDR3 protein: CATSRGAQGDQPQHF

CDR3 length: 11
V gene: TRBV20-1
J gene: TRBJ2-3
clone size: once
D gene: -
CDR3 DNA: TGCAGTGCGGAAAGGTCAGATACGCAGTATTTT
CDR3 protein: CSAERSDTQYF

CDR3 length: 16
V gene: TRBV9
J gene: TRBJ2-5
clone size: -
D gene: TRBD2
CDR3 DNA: TGTGCCAGCAGCGCCGGGGGACTAGCGGGGAGAGAGACCCAGTACTTC
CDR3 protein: CASSAGGLAGRETQYF

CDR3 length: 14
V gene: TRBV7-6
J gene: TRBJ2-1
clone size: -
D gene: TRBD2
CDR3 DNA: TGTGCCAGCAGCTTGGGACTAGCGGGAGACGATGAGTTCTTC
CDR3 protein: CASSLGLAGDDEFF

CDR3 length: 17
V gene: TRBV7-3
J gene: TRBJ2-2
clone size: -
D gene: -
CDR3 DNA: TGTGCCAGCAGCTTGGGACTCCGGGCCTCGAACACCGGGGAGCTGTTTTTT
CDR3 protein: CASSLGLRASNTGELFF

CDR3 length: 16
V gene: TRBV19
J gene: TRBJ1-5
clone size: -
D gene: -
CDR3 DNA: TGTGCCAGTAGTATTAGTCATGGGAGGGATACTCAGCCCCAGCATTTT
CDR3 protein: CASSISHGRDTQPQHF

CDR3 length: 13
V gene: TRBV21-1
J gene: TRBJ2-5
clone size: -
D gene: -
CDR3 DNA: TGTGCCAGCAGCAGACAGGGACCCAAGGCCCAGTACTTC
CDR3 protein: CASSRQGPKAQYF

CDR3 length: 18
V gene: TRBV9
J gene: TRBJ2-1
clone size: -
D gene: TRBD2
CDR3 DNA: TGTGCCAGCAGCGTAGCTCCCAGACTAGCGGGAGGCTTCAATGAGCAGTTCTTC
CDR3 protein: CASSVAPRLAGGFNEQFF

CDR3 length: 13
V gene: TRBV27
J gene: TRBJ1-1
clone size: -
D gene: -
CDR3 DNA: TGTGCCAGCAGTTTATCGGGTGGGACTGAAGCTTTCTTT
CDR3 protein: CASSLSGGTEAFF

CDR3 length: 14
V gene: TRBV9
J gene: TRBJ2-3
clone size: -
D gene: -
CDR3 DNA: TGTGCCAGCAGTGGAGACAGTAGCACAGATACGCAGTATTTT
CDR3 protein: CASSGDSSTDTQYF

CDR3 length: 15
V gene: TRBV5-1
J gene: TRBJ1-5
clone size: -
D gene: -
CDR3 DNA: TGCGCCAGCAGCTTGGCGGGACAATCGGGTCAGCCCCAGCATTTT
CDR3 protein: CASSLAGQSGQPQHF

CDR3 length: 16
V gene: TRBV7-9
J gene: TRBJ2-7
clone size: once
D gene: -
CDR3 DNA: TGTGCCAGCAGCGCCCCGGACGGGGGATTGACCTACGAGCAGTACTTC
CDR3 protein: CASSAPDGGLTYEQYF

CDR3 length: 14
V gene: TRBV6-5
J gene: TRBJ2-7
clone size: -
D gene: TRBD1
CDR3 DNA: TGTGCCAGCAGGCGGACAGGGGAAAAATACGAGCAGTACTTC
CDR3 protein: CASRRTGEKYEQYF

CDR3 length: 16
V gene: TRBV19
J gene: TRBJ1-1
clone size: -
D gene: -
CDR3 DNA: TGTGCCAGTAGTGGTGTTCGACAGATTACGAACACTGAAGCTTTCTTT
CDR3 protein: CASSGVRQITNTEAFF

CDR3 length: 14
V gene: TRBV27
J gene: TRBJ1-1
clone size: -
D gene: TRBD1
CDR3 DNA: TGTGCCAGCACCCGAACAGGGGGCAGGACTGAAGCTTTCTTT
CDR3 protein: CASTRTGGRTEAFF

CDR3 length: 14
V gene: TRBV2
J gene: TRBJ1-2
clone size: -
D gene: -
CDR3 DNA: TGTGCCAGCTCCCCTACAGGGTCCGATTTCGGCTACACCTTC
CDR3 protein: CASSPTGSDFGYTF

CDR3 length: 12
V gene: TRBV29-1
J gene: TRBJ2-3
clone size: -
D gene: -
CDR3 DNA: TGCAGCGTTGATAGCCTAACAGATACGCAGTATTTT
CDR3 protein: CSVDSLTDTQYF

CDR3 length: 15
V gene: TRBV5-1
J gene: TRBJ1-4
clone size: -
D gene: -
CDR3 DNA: TGCGCCAGCAGCTTGTCCTCCAGGAATGATGAAAAACTGTTTTTT
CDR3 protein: CASSLSSRNDEKLFF

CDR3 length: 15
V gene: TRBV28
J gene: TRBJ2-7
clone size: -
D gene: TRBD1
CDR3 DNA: TGTGCCAGCAGTTTATCCCGGGACAGGATAGGTGAGCAGTACTTC
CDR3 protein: CASSLSRDRIGEQYF

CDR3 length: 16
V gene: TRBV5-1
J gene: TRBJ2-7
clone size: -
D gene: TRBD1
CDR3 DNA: TGCGCCAGCAGCTCAGGACAGGGGGCCGTCGATGGCGAGCAGTACTTC
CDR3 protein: CASSSGQGAVDGEQYF

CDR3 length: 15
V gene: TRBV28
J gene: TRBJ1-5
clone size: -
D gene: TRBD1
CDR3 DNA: TGTGCCAGCAGCCTTGGGACAGGGGGCATTAGGACCCAGCATTTT
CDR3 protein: CASSLGTGGIRTQHF

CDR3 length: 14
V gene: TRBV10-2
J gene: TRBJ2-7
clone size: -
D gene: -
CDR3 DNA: TGCGCCAGCACTACGGGACCGTACTCCTACGAGCAGTACTTC
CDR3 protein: CASTTGPYSYEQYF

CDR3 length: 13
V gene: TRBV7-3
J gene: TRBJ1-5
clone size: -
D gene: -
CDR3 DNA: TGTGCCAGCGGTTACGGGGACAATCAGCCCCAGCATTTT
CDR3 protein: CASGYGDNQPQHF

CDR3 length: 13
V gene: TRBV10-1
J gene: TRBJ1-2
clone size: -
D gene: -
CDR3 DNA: TGCGCCAGCAGTGAGTCGCCAGGGATGGGCTACACCTTC
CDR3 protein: CASSESPGMGYTF

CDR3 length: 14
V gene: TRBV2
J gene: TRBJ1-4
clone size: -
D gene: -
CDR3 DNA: TGTGCCAGCAGTAAAAATGATGGGGGAGAAAAACTGTTTTTT
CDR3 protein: CASSKNDGGEKLFF

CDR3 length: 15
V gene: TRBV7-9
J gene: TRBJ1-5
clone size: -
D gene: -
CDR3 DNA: TGTGCCAGCACCATGGAGGGAGACGGCAATCAGCCCCAGCATTTT
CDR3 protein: CASTMEGDGNQPQHF

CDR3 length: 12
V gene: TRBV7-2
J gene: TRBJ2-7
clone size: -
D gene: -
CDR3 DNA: TGTGCCAGCACCCTGGGGAAGGGGACCCCTCACTTC
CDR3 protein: CASTLGKGTPHF

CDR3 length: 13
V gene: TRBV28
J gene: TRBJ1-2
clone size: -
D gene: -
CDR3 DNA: TGTGCCAGCATTGGAGACCTACCCACGGGCTACACCTTC
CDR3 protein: CASIGDLPTGYTF

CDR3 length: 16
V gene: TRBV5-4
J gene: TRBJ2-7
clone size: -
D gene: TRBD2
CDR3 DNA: TGTGCCAGCAGCCCCACGGCTGGACTAGCGGCCTACGAGCAGTACTTC
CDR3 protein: CASSPTAGLAAYEQYF

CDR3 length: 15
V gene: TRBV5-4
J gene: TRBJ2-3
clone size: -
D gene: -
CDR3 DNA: TGTGCCAGCAGCTTGGGGCAGTTCCTCACAGATACGCAGTATTTT
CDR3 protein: CASSLGQFLTDTQYF

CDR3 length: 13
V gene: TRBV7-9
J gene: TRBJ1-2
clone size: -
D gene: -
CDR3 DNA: TGTGCCAGCACCGTGATTAATAACTATGGCTACACCTTC
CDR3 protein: CASTVINNYGYTF

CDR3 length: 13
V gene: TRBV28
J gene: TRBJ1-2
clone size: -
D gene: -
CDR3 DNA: TGTGCCAGCACCTTGGGGAGGAGCTATGGCTACACCTTC
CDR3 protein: CASTLGRSYGYTF

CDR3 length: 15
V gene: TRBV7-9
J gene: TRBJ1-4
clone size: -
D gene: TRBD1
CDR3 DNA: TGTGCCAGCAGCTTAGGAGACAGGGTCAATGAAAAACTGTTTTTT
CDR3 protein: CASSLGDRVNEKLFF

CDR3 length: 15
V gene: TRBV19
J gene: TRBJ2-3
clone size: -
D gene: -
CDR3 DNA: TGTGCCAGCCTCGATTTCCGGGGCGGCACAGATACGCAGTATTTT
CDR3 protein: CASLDFRGGTDTQYF

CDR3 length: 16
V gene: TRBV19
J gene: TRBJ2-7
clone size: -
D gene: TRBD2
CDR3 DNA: TGTGCCAGTACCGATAGAACTAGCGGGAGGGTGCACGAGCAGTACTTC
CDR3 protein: CASTDRTSGRVHEQYF

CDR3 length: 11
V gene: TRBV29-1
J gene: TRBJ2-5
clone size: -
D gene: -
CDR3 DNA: TGCAGCGTTTTTTTTAGGGAGACCCAGTACTTC
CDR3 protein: CSVFFRETQYF

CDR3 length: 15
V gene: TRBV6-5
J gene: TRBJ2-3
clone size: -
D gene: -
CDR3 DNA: TGTGCCAGCAGTTACGTGGGCCAGGGGTGGGATACGCAGTATTTT
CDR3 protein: CASSYVGQGWDTQYF

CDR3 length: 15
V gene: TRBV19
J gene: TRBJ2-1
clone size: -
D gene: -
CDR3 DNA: TGTGCCAGTAGTATAGGGTTGTATAGGTACAATGAGCAGTTCTTC
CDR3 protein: CASSIGLYRYNEQFF

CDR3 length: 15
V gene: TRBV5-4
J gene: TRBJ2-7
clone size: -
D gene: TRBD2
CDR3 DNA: TGTGCCAGCAGCCTCCGGCCAAGCGGGAACTACGAGCAGTACTTC
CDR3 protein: CASSLRPSGNYEQYF

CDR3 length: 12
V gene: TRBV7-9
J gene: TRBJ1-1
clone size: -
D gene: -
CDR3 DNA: TGTGCCAGCAGCCGCAGGGACACTGAAGCTTTCTTT
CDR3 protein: CASSRRDTEAFF

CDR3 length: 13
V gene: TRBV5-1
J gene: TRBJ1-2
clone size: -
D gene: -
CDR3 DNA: TGCGCCAGCAGCCCGGACATTAGGTATGGCTACACCTTC
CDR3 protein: CASSPDIRYGYTF

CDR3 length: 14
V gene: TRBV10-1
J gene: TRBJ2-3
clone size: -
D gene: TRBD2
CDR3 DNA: TGCGCCAGCGGCGGCGGGCGCGGGAGAGATACGCAGTATTTT
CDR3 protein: CASGGGRGRDTQYF

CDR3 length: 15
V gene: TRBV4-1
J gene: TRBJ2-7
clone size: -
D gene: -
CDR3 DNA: TGCGCCAGCAGCCAAGAGGTAGGGAGCTCCTACGAGCAGTACTTC
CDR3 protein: CASSQEVGSSYEQYF

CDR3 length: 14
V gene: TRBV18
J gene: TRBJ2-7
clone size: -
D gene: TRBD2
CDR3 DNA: TGTGCCAGCTCACCAGCTAGCGGGACCTTCGAGCAGTACTTC
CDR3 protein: CASSPASGTFEQYF

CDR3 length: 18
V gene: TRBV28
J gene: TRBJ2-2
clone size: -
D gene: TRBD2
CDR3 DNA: TGTGCCAGCAGTTTAGGTGGACTAGCGGGAGTGGGTTCCGGGGAGCTGTTTTTT
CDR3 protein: CASSLGGLAGVGSGELFF